The following is a TCR beta chain sequence with its context. Its antigen is undetermined. The V end lost 4 bases, the J end lost 4 bases, and 11 bases lay between the germline ends. The CDR3 length is 14 residues. The germline V gene has CDR1 SGHRS and CDR2 YFSETQ. For every subset, genomic DNA was evenly distributed across several immunoSEQ plates. The assay was immunoSEQ multiplex PCR, and TCRdb's table has in-frame clones only and misses some. The data show over 1.5 million clones, with 95% to 99% seen just once and about 0.45% held by the top ten. These data belong to a study of shared clonotypes between healthy human individuals. At the level of the study: Plates per donor: three CD4 naive, three CD4 memory, two CD8 naive, one CD8 memory.

Findings and caveats of the study: About 4.5% of naive CD4 clonotypes were common to a handful of donors.

This TCR derives from a man under 40 in good health. The chain joins TRBV5-1 to TRBJ1-4; tentatively, D is TRBD1 (5 bases). Specimen: naive CD4+ T cells sorted from blood. Subset of the sample: CD45RA+ positively selected. CDR3: CASSQGGFNEKLFF. CDR3 DNA sequence: TGCGCCAGCAGCCAGGGAGGGTTTAATGAAAAACTGTTTTTT.